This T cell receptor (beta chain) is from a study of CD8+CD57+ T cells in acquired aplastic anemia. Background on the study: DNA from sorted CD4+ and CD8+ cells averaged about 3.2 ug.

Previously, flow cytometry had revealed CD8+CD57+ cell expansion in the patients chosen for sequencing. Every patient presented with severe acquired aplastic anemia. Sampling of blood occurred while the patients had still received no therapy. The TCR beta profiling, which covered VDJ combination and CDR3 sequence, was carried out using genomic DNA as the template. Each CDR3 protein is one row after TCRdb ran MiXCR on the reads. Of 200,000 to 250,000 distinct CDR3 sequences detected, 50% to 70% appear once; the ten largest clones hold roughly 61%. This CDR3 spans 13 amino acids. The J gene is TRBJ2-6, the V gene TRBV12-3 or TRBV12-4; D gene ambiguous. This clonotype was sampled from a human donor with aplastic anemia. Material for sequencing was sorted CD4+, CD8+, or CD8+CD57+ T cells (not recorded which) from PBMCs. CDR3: CASGLVEANVLTF. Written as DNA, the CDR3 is TGTGCTAGTGGTTTGGTGGAGGCCAACGTCCTGACTTTC.